Listed below are T cell receptor beta chains from one sample, sequenced in a study of human T cells and chemical hapten exposure. Using its own MiXCR run on the RACE reads, TCRdb lists one record per CDR3 protein. The table lists about 400,000 distinct CDR3 sequences, roughly 6% of them singletons, with approximately 5.4% in the top ten. Specimen: whole blood, collected in connection with sensitization to the hapten diphenylcyclopropenone (DPC). Receptor source: a woman aged 18-35 years with alopecia areata. Some clones in this sample may be carry-over from other donors' samples. CDR3s include the opening cysteine and the closing phenylalanine or tryptophan. Each record gives: V gene, clone size, D gene, J gene, CDR3 DNA, CDR3 protein. D genes are given only for firm matches. A row's size may be missing; if present it is once, few, many or a size class.

v_call: TRBV4-2
clone_size: few
d_call: .
j_call: TRBJ1-2
cdr3_nt: TGTGCCAGCAGCCTCCGCTCGGCCCTTAACTATGGCTACACCTTC
cdr3_aa: CASSLRSALNYGYTF

v_call: TRBV20-1
clone_size: many
d_call: TRBD2
j_call: TRBJ2-4
cdr3_nt: TGCAGTGCTGAGACTAGCGGGGGAGAGGTTAACATTCAGTACTTC
cdr3_aa: CSAETSGGEVNIQYF

v_call: TRBV12-3/TRBV12-4
clone_size: few
d_call: TRBD2
j_call: TRBJ2-1
cdr3_nt: TGTGCCAGCAGTTCCGGGACTAGCGGGGGCAATGAGCAGTTCTTC
cdr3_aa: CASSSGTSGGNEQFF

v_call: TRBV6-5
clone_size: many
d_call: .
j_call: TRBJ1-4
cdr3_nt: TGTGCCAGCAGTTACGGAGCAACTAATGAAAAACTGTTTTTT
cdr3_aa: CASSYGATNEKLFF

v_call: TRBV7-2
clone_size: many
d_call: .
j_call: TRBJ1-2
cdr3_nt: TGTGCCAGCAGCTTAGGGGGGCACTATGGCTACACCTTC
cdr3_aa: CASSLGGHYGYTF

v_call: TRBV27
clone_size: .
d_call: TRBD1
j_call: TRBJ2-5
cdr3_nt: TGTGCCAGCAGGAACCGGGACAGGGGGATCGAGACCCAGTACTTC
cdr3_aa: CASRNRDRGIETQYF

v_call: TRBV5-1
clone_size: .
d_call: TRBD2
j_call: TRBJ2-7
cdr3_nt: TGCGCCAGCAGCTTGGAACGTAGCGGGGGGCGTCTGTACTTC
cdr3_aa: CASSLERSGGRLYF

v_call: TRBV2
clone_size: .
d_call: .
j_call: TRBJ2-1
cdr3_nt: TGTGCCAGCACCAGGTACAATGAGCAGTTCTTC
cdr3_aa: CASTRYNEQFF

v_call: TRBV14
clone_size: many
d_call: .
j_call: TRBJ1-2
cdr3_nt: TGTGCCAGCAGCCCGGCTGGGGCGACCAGATATGGCTACACCTTC
cdr3_aa: CASSPAGATRYGYTF

v_call: TRBV12-3/TRBV12-4
clone_size: .
d_call: TRBD2
j_call: TRBJ2-6
cdr3_nt: TGTGCCAGCGGGGGTGCCGGGGGGATTAGAAGTACCGGGGCCAACGTCCTGACTTTC
cdr3_aa: CASGGAGGIRSTGANVLTF

v_call: TRBV6-5
clone_size: few
d_call: .
j_call: TRBJ1-1
cdr3_nt: TGTGCCAGCACCCCTTTTCGAGGGGGGAGAACTGAAGCTTTCTTT
cdr3_aa: CASTPFRGGRTEAFF

v_call: TRBV28
clone_size: .
d_call: .
j_call: TRBJ2-4
cdr3_nt: TGTGCCAGCAGTCTCCACATACTGGAAAACATTCAGTACTTC
cdr3_aa: CASSLHILENIQYF

v_call: TRBV2
clone_size: once
d_call: .
j_call: TRBJ1-5
cdr3_nt: TGTGCCAGCAGTGAACATGGGGGGGGGAACAATCAGCCCCAGCATTTT
cdr3_aa: CASSEHGGGNNQPQHF

v_call: TRBV20-1
clone_size: many
d_call: TRBD1
j_call: TRBJ1-2
cdr3_nt: TGCAGTGCTAGCCAACAGGGGAACTATGGCTACACCTTC
cdr3_aa: CSASQQGNYGYTF

v_call: TRBV7-3
clone_size: many
d_call: TRBD1
j_call: TRBJ1-1
cdr3_nt: TGTGCCAGCAGCTTCGCAGGGGGCACTGAAGCTTTCTTT
cdr3_aa: CASSFAGGTEAFF

v_call: TRBV20-1
clone_size: .
d_call: TRBD2
j_call: TRBJ2-7
cdr3_nt: TGCAGTGCTTCAAAAGCGGGGGATGAGTACGAGCAGTACTTC
cdr3_aa: CSASKAGDEYEQYF

v_call: TRBV6-5
clone_size: few
d_call: TRBD1
j_call: TRBJ1-2
cdr3_nt: TGTGCCAGCAGTTCAGGACAGGGGGTTCTCGTTGATGGCTACACCTTC
cdr3_aa: CASSSGQGVLVDGYTF

v_call: TRBV12-3/TRBV12-4
clone_size: once
d_call: .
j_call: TRBJ2-3
cdr3_nt: TGTGCCAGCACCAAAACCGGGGCACCTAGCACAGATACGCAGTATTTT
cdr3_aa: CASTKTGAPSTDTQYF

v_call: TRBV28
clone_size: few
d_call: .
j_call: TRBJ2-7
cdr3_nt: TGTGCCAGCAGCCGTCATCTGGTTACAGGCGCCACCTCTTACGAGCAGTACTTC
cdr3_aa: CASSRHLVTGATSYEQYF

v_call: TRBV5-4
clone_size: .
d_call: .
j_call: TRBJ2-7
cdr3_nt: TGTGCCAGCAGCTTGGAGCGGGACAGGATCTACGAGCAGTACTTC
cdr3_aa: CASSLERDRIYEQYF

v_call: TRBV27
clone_size: many
d_call: .
j_call: TRBJ1-6
cdr3_nt: TGTGCCAGCTACTTTCTCGCAGGGATTTACGGGAGTCCACCCCTCCACTTT
cdr3_aa: CASYFLAGIYGSPPLHF

v_call: TRBV20-1
clone_size: few
d_call: .
j_call: TRBJ1-3
cdr3_nt: TGCAGTGCTAGAGATTTTAAGGGTCTTCAAAGCTCTGGAAACACCATATATTTT
cdr3_aa: CSARDFKGLQSSGNTIYF

v_call: TRBV12-3/TRBV12-4
clone_size: many
d_call: TRBD1
j_call: TRBJ1-5
cdr3_nt: TGTGCCAGCAGTTTTAAGGACAGGGCCTTGGGCAATCAGCCCCAGCATTTT
cdr3_aa: CASSFKDRALGNQPQHF

v_call: TRBV12-3/TRBV12-4
clone_size: many
d_call: .
j_call: TRBJ1-5
cdr3_nt: TGTGCCAGCAGTTTACGGGGGCAAGGCAATCAGCCCCAGCATTTT
cdr3_aa: CASSLRGQGNQPQHF

v_call: TRBV28
clone_size: few
d_call: .
j_call: TRBJ2-3
cdr3_nt: TGTGCCAGTTCGTCCTTAGGTTCCACAGATACGCAGTATTTT
cdr3_aa: CASSSLGSTDTQYF

v_call: TRBV5-1
clone_size: .
d_call: TRBD2
j_call: TRBJ2-5
cdr3_nt: TGCGCCAGCAGCACGGGACTAGCCTCCTATCAACAAGAGACCCAGTACTTC
cdr3_aa: CASSTGLASYQQETQYF

v_call: TRBV12-3/TRBV12-4
clone_size: many
d_call: TRBD1
j_call: TRBJ1-2
cdr3_nt: TGTGCCAGCAGTGGACAGGGGGTTTTTAACTATGGCTACACCTTC
cdr3_aa: CASSGQGVFNYGYTF

v_call: TRBV19
clone_size: few
d_call: TRBD1
j_call: TRBJ1-5
cdr3_nt: TGTGCCAGTAGACTTCAGGGGGCAGCTCAGCCCCAGCATTTT
cdr3_aa: CASRLQGAAQPQHF

v_call: TRBV12-3/TRBV12-4
clone_size: .
d_call: .
j_call: TRBJ2-7
cdr3_nt: TGTGCCAGCAGTTTAGGGTCGGCGGGACGGAAGTCCTACGAGCAGTACTTC
cdr3_aa: CASSLGSAGRKSYEQYF

v_call: TRBV6-1
clone_size: few
d_call: TRBD1
j_call: TRBJ1-2
cdr3_nt: TGTGCCAGTACCATGGGGACAGGCTCACCTGGCTACACCTTC
cdr3_aa: CASTMGTGSPGYTF

v_call: TRBV5-1
clone_size: many
d_call: .
j_call: TRBJ1-6
cdr3_nt: TGCGCCAGCAGCTTTGGAGGCCAGGGTAACTCACCCCTCCACTTT
cdr3_aa: CASSFGGQGNSPLHF

v_call: TRBV6-5
clone_size: few
d_call: .
j_call: TRBJ1-4
cdr3_nt: TGTGCCAGCAGGAGGGAAGGTGAAAAACTGTTTTTT
cdr3_aa: CASRREGEKLFF

v_call: TRBV29-1
clone_size: few
d_call: TRBD1
j_call: TRBJ1-2
cdr3_nt: TGCAGCGTTGATTGGGACAGCCTCGATGGCTACACCTTC
cdr3_aa: CSVDWDSLDGYTF

v_call: TRBV6-6
clone_size: many
d_call: TRBD1
j_call: TRBJ1-2
cdr3_nt: TGTGCCAGCCTCAGGGGGTCGGGGGCTGCGGACTATGGCTACACCTTC
cdr3_aa: CASLRGSGAADYGYTF

v_call: TRBV29-1
clone_size: many
d_call: .
j_call: TRBJ2-6
cdr3_nt: TGCAGCGTTGAAGACGACAGGTACCCCAACGTCCTGACTTTC
cdr3_aa: CSVEDDRYPNVLTF

v_call: TRBV7-8
clone_size: few
d_call: TRBD1
j_call: TRBJ1-4
cdr3_nt: TGTGCCAGCAGGGCCACGGCAGGGGGAGGTGAAAAACTGTTTTTT
cdr3_aa: CASRATAGGGEKLFF

v_call: TRBV28
clone_size: .
d_call: .
j_call: TRBJ2-1
cdr3_nt: TGTGCCAGCAGTTCCCCCCAGAGCTCCTACAATGAGCAGTTCTTC
cdr3_aa: CASSSPQSSYNEQFF

v_call: TRBV28
clone_size: many
d_call: .
j_call: TRBJ1-2
cdr3_nt: TGTGCCAGCAGGGCGACAGCTAACTATGGCTACACCTTC
cdr3_aa: CASRATANYGYTF

v_call: TRBV4-3
clone_size: many
d_call: .
j_call: TRBJ1-1
cdr3_nt: TGCGCCAGCAGCCAAGAATTGCCAGGGGCGGGGACGATGAACACTGAAGCTTTCTTT
cdr3_aa: CASSQELPGAGTMNTEAFF

v_call: TRBV2
clone_size: few
d_call: .
j_call: TRBJ2-5
cdr3_nt: TGTGCCAGCAGTGAACGTTCTGGAGGGACTTTAGAGACCCAGTACTTC
cdr3_aa: CASSERSGGTLETQYF

v_call: TRBV5-5
clone_size: many
d_call: TRBD1
j_call: TRBJ2-1
cdr3_nt: TGTGCCAGCAGCCAAGGGACAGCGTTCTCCTACAATGAGCAGTTCTTC
cdr3_aa: CASSQGTAFSYNEQFF

v_call: TRBV6-5
clone_size: few
d_call: .
j_call: TRBJ2-7
cdr3_nt: TGTGCCAGCATTAGCCCAGGGGACTACGAGCAGTACTTC
cdr3_aa: CASISPGDYEQYF

v_call: TRBV5-5
clone_size: few
d_call: TRBD1
j_call: TRBJ1-6
cdr3_nt: TGTGCCAGCAGCTTGTTTACAGGGGCTCCCTCACCCCTCCACTTT
cdr3_aa: CASSLFTGAPSPLHF

v_call: TRBV6-6
clone_size: many
d_call: .
j_call: TRBJ2-6
cdr3_nt: TGTGCCAGCAGTTACACCCTGTCCGACTCTGGGGCCAACGTCCTGACTTTC
cdr3_aa: CASSYTLSDSGANVLTF

v_call: TRBV29-1
clone_size: many
d_call: TRBD1
j_call: TRBJ2-3
cdr3_nt: TGCAGCGTTGAATTAGACAGGGTGAATACGCAGTATTTT
cdr3_aa: CSVELDRVNTQYF

v_call: TRBV12-3/TRBV12-4
clone_size: few
d_call: .
j_call: TRBJ2-1
cdr3_nt: TGTGCCAGCAGTTTACTGGGTGGGGGGTACAATGAGCAGTTCTTC
cdr3_aa: CASSLLGGGYNEQFF

v_call: TRBV7-8
clone_size: .
d_call: TRBD1
j_call: TRBJ2-3
cdr3_nt: TGTGCCAGCAGCTTAGCTGGGACAGACTCGCAGTATTTT
cdr3_aa: CASSLAGTDSQYF

v_call: TRBV6-6
clone_size: .
d_call: .
j_call: TRBJ1-1
cdr3_nt: TGTGCCAGCAGCCCCAGAGTTGGCCGCTGGACAGAAAACACTGAAGCTTTCTTT
cdr3_aa: CASSPRVGRWTENTEAFF

v_call: TRBV4-3
clone_size: many
d_call: .
j_call: TRBJ1-2
cdr3_nt: TGCGCCAGCAGCCAAGATGTGGGGGCGTCCGTCAAAAACGACTATGGCTACACCTTC
cdr3_aa: CASSQDVGASVKNDYGYTF

v_call: TRBV27
clone_size: many
d_call: .
j_call: TRBJ1-1
cdr3_nt: TGTGCCAGCAGTTTAAGCGGGCCCACTGAAGCTTTCTTT
cdr3_aa: CASSLSGPTEAFF

v_call: TRBV5-1
clone_size: few
d_call: .
j_call: TRBJ2-6
cdr3_nt: TGCGCCAGCAGTCTGGGGGCGGAGCCTGGGGCCAACGTCCTGACTTTC
cdr3_aa: CASSLGAEPGANVLTF

v_call: TRBV7-2
clone_size: many
d_call: TRBD1
j_call: TRBJ1-2
cdr3_nt: TGTGCCAGCAGCTTCGCAGGGGGCAACTATGGCTACACCTTC
cdr3_aa: CASSFAGGNYGYTF

v_call: TRBV7-9
clone_size: .
d_call: .
j_call: TRBJ1-6
cdr3_nt: TGTGCCAGCAGCGAGATCAACTCCTATAATTCACCCCTCCACTTT
cdr3_aa: CASSEINSYNSPLHF

v_call: TRBV20-1
clone_size: .
d_call: TRBD2
j_call: TRBJ2-7
cdr3_nt: TGCAGTGCTAGGGGGGCTAGCGGGAAGAGCTCCTACGAGCAGTACTTC
cdr3_aa: CSARGASGKSSYEQYF

v_call: TRBV4-3
clone_size: .
d_call: TRBD1
j_call: TRBJ1-2
cdr3_nt: TGCGCCAGCAGCCAAGAGGCAGGGGGCAATGGCTACACCTTC
cdr3_aa: CASSQEAGGNGYTF

v_call: TRBV12-3/TRBV12-4
clone_size: .
d_call: .
j_call: TRBJ1-5
cdr3_nt: TGTGCCAGCAGTTTTACGACGGGCAATCAGCCCCAGCATTTT
cdr3_aa: CASSFTTGNQPQHF

v_call: TRBV5-4
clone_size: few
d_call: .
j_call: TRBJ2-1
cdr3_nt: TGTGCCAGCAGCTTGAAGGGGTCGGACCACAATGAGCAGTTCTTC
cdr3_aa: CASSLKGSDHNEQFF

v_call: TRBV6-6
clone_size: many
d_call: TRBD1
j_call: TRBJ1-3
cdr3_nt: TGTGCCAGCAGCCGCGGACAGGGGAGCTCTGGAAACACCATATATTTT
cdr3_aa: CASSRGQGSSGNTIYF

v_call: TRBV3-1
clone_size: many
d_call: .
j_call: TRBJ2-5
cdr3_nt: TGTGCCAGCAGCCAAGAAGGGAAGGCCCAGTACTTC
cdr3_aa: CASSQEGKAQYF

v_call: TRBV7-2
clone_size: many
d_call: .
j_call: TRBJ1-2
cdr3_nt: TGTGCCAGCAGCTTAGTCAGCAATGGCTACACCTTC
cdr3_aa: CASSLVSNGYTF